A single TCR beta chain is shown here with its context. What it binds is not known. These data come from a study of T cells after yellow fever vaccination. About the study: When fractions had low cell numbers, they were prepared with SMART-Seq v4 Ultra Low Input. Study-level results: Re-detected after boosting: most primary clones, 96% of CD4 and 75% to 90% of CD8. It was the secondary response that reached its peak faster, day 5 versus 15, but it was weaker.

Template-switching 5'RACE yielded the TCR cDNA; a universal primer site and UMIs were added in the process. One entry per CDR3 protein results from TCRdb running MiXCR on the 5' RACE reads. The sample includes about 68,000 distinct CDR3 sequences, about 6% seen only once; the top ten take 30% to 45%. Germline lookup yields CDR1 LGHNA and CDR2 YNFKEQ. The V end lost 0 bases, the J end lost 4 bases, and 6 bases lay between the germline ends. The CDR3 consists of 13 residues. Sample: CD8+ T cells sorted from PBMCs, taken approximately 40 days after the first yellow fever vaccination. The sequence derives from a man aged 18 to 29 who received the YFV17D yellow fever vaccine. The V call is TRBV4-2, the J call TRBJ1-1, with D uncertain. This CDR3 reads CASSQEKVTEAFF. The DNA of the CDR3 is TGTGCCAGCAGCCAAGAGAAGGTCACTGAAGCTTTCTTT.